These 19 T cell receptor beta chains were all obtained from the same sample, sequenced in a study of Ad26.COV2.S vaccination and SARS-CoV-2 variants. Regarding treatment: around 19 received Ad26.COV2.S at low or high dose, single or two shots; 5 received placebo; per-sample allocation not given. At day 63 after the first vaccine or placebo injection, samples were drawn. Using immunoSEQ multiplex PCR, the repertoire was profiled, and TCRdb retains in-frame clones only, with some absent. Here the sample spans around 450,000 clones, 90% being singletons. The sample consisted of peripheral blood, taken in a trial of Ad26.COV2.S vaccine versus placebo. These receptors were taken from a person aged 18-60 years who received the Ad26.COV2.S COVID-19 vaccine or a placebo.

The gene calls are TRBV7-9 and TRBJ2-3, with 11 bases lining up with TRBD2. J lost 4 bases, V lost 3 bases, and 6 bases had no gene match. Germline V gene sequence: CDR1 SEHNR, CDR2 FQNEAQ (reference sequence). The CDR3 consists of 16 residues. The CDR3, as DNA: TGTGCCAGCAGCTTCTTAGCGGGAGGGAGGTCAGATACGCAGTATTTT. This encodes CASSFLAGGRSDTQYF.

V and J are TRBV4-3 and TRBJ2-2, with 8 nucleotides matching TRBD2. Germline CDR1 is LGHNA and CDR2 is YSLEER. There are 16 residues in the CDR3. With 2 bases clipped from V and 1 base from J, the junction kept 3 bases outside the gene matches. The CDR3 DNA reads TGCGCCAGCAGCCAATACAGCGGGAGGAACACCGGGGAGCTGTTTTTT. As protein: CASSQYSGRNTGELFF.

The chain combines TRBV21-1 with TRBJ2-3; the table's TRBD2 call for D was not verified on the DNA. TRBV21-1 is an annotated pseudogene. The CDR3 loop spans 16 amino acids. Here the CDR3 reads CASSRGLAGEADTQYF. The CDR3 DNA is TGTGCCAGCAGCCGCGGGCTAGCGGGAGAAGCAGATACGCAGTATTTT.

The chain couples TRBV6-4 to TRBJ1-1; D is unresolved. The germline V gene has CDR1 MRHNA and CDR2 SNTAGT. The CDR3 covers 14 residues. V was clipped by 5 bases and J by 4 bases, with 14 bases between them. The DNA for the CDR3 is TGTGCCAGCAGTCAAAACGCACTCTCCACTGAAGCTTTCTTT. As protein: CASSQNALSTEAFF.

The rearrangement joins TRBV29-1 to TRBJ2-1; D call uncertain. The CDR3 has 13 amino acids. V was pared by 2 bases and J by 0 bases, with 5 bases between. Looked up from germline, CDR1 is SQVTM and CDR2 is ANQGSEA. In nucleotides, the CDR3 is TGCAGCGTTGAACGGAGCTCCTACAATGAGCAGTTCTTC. Translation: CSVERSSYNEQFF.

The V gene is TRBV14, the J gene TRBJ1-2, with D hard to call. Between the trimmed V and J ends, which lost 4 bases and 11 bases, there was a span of 20 bases. Germline V gene sequence: CDR1 SGHDN, CDR2 FVKESK. This CDR3 comprises 14 residues. Here the CDR3 DNA reads TGTGCCAGCAGCCCGCTTAGGAGGGAAGAAGCTTACACCTTC. Protein product: CASSPLRREEAYTF. Combining the CDR3 with reference TRBV14 and TRBJ1-2 gives the whole variable domain EAGVTQFPSHSVIEKGQTVTLRCDPISGHDNLYWYRRVMGKEIKFLLHFVKESKQDESGMPNNRFLAERTGGTYSTLKVQPAELEDSGVYFCASSPLRREEAYTFGSGTRLTVV.

The chain is built from TRBV6-5 and TRBJ1-6; TRBD1 matches 7 bases. In germline, CDR1 is MNHEY, CDR2 SVGAGI. V was pared by 7 bases and J by 5 bases, with 5 bases of the junction left unmatched. The CDR3 totals 14 residues. The CDR3 bases are TGTGCCAGCAAACGGGACAGCGATAATTCACCCCTCCACTTT. Amino acids: CASKRDSDNSPLHF.

V gene TRBV14 combines with J gene TRBJ2-3; D unresolved. V was trimmed by 1 base and J by 6 bases, leaving 11 bases between them. CDR3 length: 14 amino acids. The germline gives CDR1 SGHDN, CDR2 FVKESK. CDR3: CASSQVVLPDTQYF. The CDR3 DNA reads as TGTGCCAGCAGCCAAGTTGTTCTCCCCGATACGCAGTATTTT.

This clone has more than one count but fewer than ten. The rearrangement links TRBV11-2 to TRBJ2-2, with D unresolved. Trimming shortened V by 5 bases and J by 6 bases, and 16 bases separated the two germline ends. CDR1 and CDR2 from the germline V gene are SGHAT and FQNNGV. The CDR3 has 15 residues. The CDR3, as DNA: TGTGCCAGCAGCCCGAGACCCTCCCAAGCCGGGGAGCTGTTTTTT. Encoded protein: CASSPRPSQAGELFF.

This clone was picked up one time. The chain is built from TRBV4-3 and TRBJ2-1; D is perhaps TRBD2 (6 bases). The CDR3 sequence is 15 residues long. Trimming pared 1 base from V and 2 bases from J, leaving 9 bases between. Germline V gene lookup returns CDR1 LGHNA and CDR2 YSLEER. CDR3 nucleotide sequence: TGCGCCAGCAGCCAAGGACTAGTTGCCTACAATGAGCAGTTCTTC. This encodes CASSQGLVAYNEQFF.

Concerning this clone itself: Other DNA sequences in this specimen translate into the identical CDR3. The V and J genes are TRBV2 and TRBJ2-1; D is perhaps TRBD1 or TRBD2 (5 bases each). The CDR3 spans 15 residues. The germline V gene has CDR1 SNHLY and CDR2 FYNNEI. V dropped 3 bases and J dropped 0 bases, with 9 bases sitting between them. This CDR3 reads CASSEGESSYNEQFF. In DNA form, the CDR3 reads TGTGCCAGCAGTGAGGGGGAGAGCTCCTACAATGAGCAGTTCTTC.

The rearrangement links TRBV28 to TRBJ1-5; D is uncertain. Germline assignment: CDR1 MDHEN and CDR2 SYDVKM. The V end lost 4 bases, the J end lost 0 bases, and 13 bases lay between the germline ends. The CDR3 extends over 16 amino acids. CDR3 sequence: CASSSLGEDSNQPQHF. The CDR3 coding sequence is TGTGCCAGCAGTTCCCTAGGAGAGGATAGCAATCAGCCCCAGCATTTT.

This clone has a handful of counts. Here the CDR3 DNA reads TGCGCCAGCAGAGGGGGAGACGCGAACACCGGGGAGCTGTTTTTT. Translation gives CASRGGDANTGELFF. The chain employs TRBV10-2 and TRBJ2-2, with D tentatively TRBD1 (6 bases). This CDR3 is 15 amino acids long. Germline V gene data show CDR1 as WSHSY and CDR2 as SAAADI. Trimming pared 6 bases from V and 0 bases from J, leaving 11 bases between.

The sample holds a few counts of this clone. The chain employs TRBV19 and TRBJ2-5; 9 positions match TRBD2. The J segment lost 9 bases and the V segment lost 8 bases, leaving 13 bases of the junction unmatched. CDR3 length: 14 residues. Per germline, CDR1 LNHDA and CDR2 SQIVND (reference sequence). The CDR3 sequence is CASAATSGITAQYF. The CDR3 DNA sequence: TGTGCCAGTGCAGCGACTAGCGGCATTACGGCCCAGTACTTC.

This rearrangement joins TRBV6-5 to TRBJ1-6; 9 positions agree with TRBD1. CDR3 length equals 15 residues. From germline, CDR1 is MNHEY and CDR2 SVGAGI. Trimming cost V 6 bases and J 7 bases; bases outside gene matches: 7. CDR3 protein: CASSPGQGRNSPLHF. The CDR3 region has the DNA TGTGCCAGCAGCCCAGGACAGGGGAGGAATTCACCCCTCCACTTT.

J is TRBJ2-1 and V is TRBV19; 12 positions agree with TRBD2. The germline gives CDR1 LNHDA, CDR2 SQIVND (reference sequence). The CDR3 has 14 amino acids. Trimming took 7 bases from V and 5 from J; bases not matched to a gene: 3. CDR3 DNA: TGTGCCAGTAAATGGACTAGCGGGGACAATGAGCAGTTCTTC. It yields the protein CASKWTSGDNEQFF. Combining the CDR3 with reference TRBV19 and TRBJ2-1 gives the whole variable domain DGGITQSPKYLFRKEGQNVTLSCEQNLNHDAMYWYRQDPGQGLRLIYYSQIVNDFQKGDIAEGYSVSREKKESFPLTVTSAQKNPTAFYLCASKWTSGDNEQFFGPGTRLTVL.

The V gene is TRBV30, the J gene TRBJ1-1, with a tentative D call TRBD1 (5 bases). In germline, CDR1 is GTSNPN, CDR2 SVGIG (reference sequence). Trimming cost V 0 bases and J 10 bases, with 12 bases left between them. The CDR3 runs to 12 residues. For the CDR3, the DNA is TGTGCCTGGAGTGTACAGGATCCGATAGCTTTCTTT. As protein: CAWSVQDPIAFF.

The rearrangement links TRBV20-1 to TRBJ1-3; D call uncertain. There are 11 residues in the CDR3. The germline gives CDR1 DFQATT, CDR2 SNEGSKA (reference sequence). V shed 3 bases and J shed 3 bases, with 3 bases lying between them. The CDR3 DNA sequence: TGCAGTGCTAGGGGTGGAAACACCATATATTTT. This gives the protein CSARGGNTIYF.

The genes are TRBV18 and TRBJ2-3; TRBD2 is a possible D gene (5 bases). V lost 3 bases and J 0 bases, leaving 10 bases between the germline ends. The CDR3 loop spans 15 amino acids. Germline values: CDR1 KGHSH, CDR2 LQKENI. The CDR3 sequence: CASSPMDLSTDTQYF. For the CDR3, the DNA is TGTGCCAGCTCACCGATGGACTTAAGCACAGATACGCAGTATTTT. The full variable domain, in which reference TRBV18 and TRBJ2-3 provide the parts outside the CDR3, is NAGVMQNPRHLVRRRGQEARLRCSPMKGHSHVYWYRQLPEEGLKFMVYLQKENIIDESGMPKERFSAEFPKEGPSILRIQQVVRGDSAAYFCASSPMDLSTDTQYFGPGTRLTVL.